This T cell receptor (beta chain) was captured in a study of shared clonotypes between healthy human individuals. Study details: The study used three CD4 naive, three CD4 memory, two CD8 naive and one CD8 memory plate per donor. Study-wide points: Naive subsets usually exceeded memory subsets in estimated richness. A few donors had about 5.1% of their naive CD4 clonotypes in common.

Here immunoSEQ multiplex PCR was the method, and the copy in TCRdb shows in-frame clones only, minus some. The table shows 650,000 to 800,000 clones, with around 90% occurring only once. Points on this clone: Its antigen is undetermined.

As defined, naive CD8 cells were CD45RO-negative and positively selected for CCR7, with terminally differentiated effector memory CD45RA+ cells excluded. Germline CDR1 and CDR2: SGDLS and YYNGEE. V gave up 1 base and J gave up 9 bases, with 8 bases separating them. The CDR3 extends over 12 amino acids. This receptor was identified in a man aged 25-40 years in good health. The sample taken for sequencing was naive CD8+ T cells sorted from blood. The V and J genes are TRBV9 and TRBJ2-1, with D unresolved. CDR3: CASSVFSGEQFF. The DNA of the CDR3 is TGTGCCAGCAGCGTATTTTCCGGTGAGCAGTTCTTC.